This TCR beta chain was obtained from a study of Ad26.COV2.S vaccination and SARS-CoV-2 variants. Repertoires were generated with immunoSEQ multiplex PCR, while TCRdb's copy carries only in-frame clones and drops some. Of approximately 150,000 clones listed, roughly 90% are singletons. As to this clone: Its antigen is not identified.

Study conclusions and caveats: Substantial breadth was reported for post-vaccination spike-specific CD8+ and CD4+ T cells.

Sequences were derived from peripheral blood, sampled after recovery from COVID-19. The origin of this receptor is a human donor who had recovered from COVID-19.

CDR3 sequence: CASSGDSGGPYNEQFF. DNA of the CDR3: TGTGCCAGCAGCGGAGATAGCGGGGGTCCCTACAATGAGCAGTTCTTC. V usage is TRBV9 and J usage is TRBJ2-1; 9 bases line up with TRBD2. The CDR3 extends over 16 amino acids. V was clipped by 3 bases and J by 2 bases; unmatched bases: 6. Germline V gene sequence: CDR1 SGDLS, CDR2 YYNGEE.